Detailed here is one TCR beta chain. Its cognate antigen is unknown. This entry comes from a study of cytomegalovirus exposure and HLA in healthy donors. Study-wide findings and caveats: A few CMV-associated chains were confirmed in vitro to be specific for CMV antigens.

The PCR employed 60 Vbeta primers together with 13 Jbeta primers. Measured with immunoSEQ multiplex PCR; TCRdb has only the in-frame clones, and not every one. Among 120,000 to 150,000 clones listed, around three fifths were seen once. With V trimmed by 4 bases and J by 5 bases, 7 bases remained unmatched. Germline V gives CDR1 SGHVS, CDR2 FQNEAQ. The CDR3 loop spans 15 amino acids. The specimen sequenced was PBMCs. The TCR comes from a male donor in good health and CMV-seronegative. The chain employs TRBV7-8 and TRBJ2-5; 10 nucleotides match TRBD1. The CDR3 nucleotides are TGTGCCAGCAGCTCGGGACAGGGGAGAGCCGAGACCCAGTACTTC. Amino acid sequence: CASSSGQGRAETQYF. Filled out from reference TRBV7-8 and TRBJ2-5, the complete variable domain reads GAGVSQSPRYKVAKRGQDVALRCDPISGHVSLFWYQQALGQGPEFLTYFQNEAQLDKSGLPSDRFFAERPEGSVSTLKIQRTQQEDSAVYLCASSSGQGRAETQYFGPGTRLLVL.